The subject of this entry is one T cell receptor (beta chain). Its target antigen remains unknown. Base qualities are not provided; no much larger clone lies one nucleotide away. Using the deep immunoSEQ assay, TCR CDR3 regions were amplified from genomic DNA by multiplex PCR. Extracted genomic DNA from each cell subset was spread evenly across all wells of several immunoSEQ 96-well plates, with each plate serving as a replicate. For sorted subsets, approximately 0.2 ug of genomic DNA, equivalent to around 30,000 T cell genomes, went into each replicate PCR. Purified libraries were quantified with a Qubit 3.0 fluorometer, sized on a Bioanalyzer 2100, and re-quantified with the KAPA Library Quantification kit. Every immunoSEQ 96-well plate was sequenced on a dedicated single-read 150-cycle Illumina NextSeq 550 flow cell. Per the original workflow: The immunoSEQ output contained only junctional sequences without quality scores, so filtering could not match that applied to full-length reads. To assign V/J genes and CDR3, sequences were annotated using PyIR, a Python wrapper for IgBLAST v1.9, with IMGT germline references. Reads with weak V/J assignments (E-value above 1e-6), missing CDR3, stop codons, out-of-frame junctions, or ambiguous translated residues were removed. V3J clonotypes were defined by identical inferred V gene, J gene, and CDR3 amino acid sequence. To compute the percentage overlap between repertoires, the number of shared unique clonotypes was divided by the size of the smaller repertoire. RTK rarefaction, the Chao1 estimator, and Recon v2.1 estimates of unobserved clonotypes were used to assess repertoire richness. Generation probabilities were computed with OLGA for all TCRbeta clonotypes obtained by the gDNA method from a handful of donors. This is the immuneACCESS table as TCRdb keeps it, with only in-frame sequences that have V and J called. A part of the clones is gone; compared with another copy, unresolved V genes explain less than half, and the rest is unexplained. The DNA was the basis for D and trimming; V, J and clone size are from that table. The sample yields about 600,000 clones; roughly 98% were counted once. Of the sample, 0.3% falls within the top ten clones.

This sample was taken from a study of shared clonotypes between healthy human individuals (TCRdb year 2020). Study-wide context: Two women and a few men aged 18 to 49 years were included in the cohort. To estimate repertoire size and how much clonotypes are shared between individuals, the study performed deep sequencing of blood TCR repertoires from about five healthy adults. Different laboratories and diverse techniques were used to prepare libraries and sequence TCR repertoires, to increase sequencing depth and limit assay-specific biases. Per donor, three plates each were used for CD4 naive and CD4 memory, two for CD8 naive, and one for CD8 memory. Each donor's leukapheresis produced roughly between roughly 0.85 and 10 billion PBMCs.

Trimming costs V 0 bases and J 10 bases, and their ends lie 16 bases apart. Looking up the germline V gene yields CDR1 SGHDN and CDR2 FVKESK. The CDR3 runs 14 amino acids, cysteine and phenylalanine included. The entry retains the CDR3 DNA only, 42 bases that are in frame from base 1. What the study reported, not specific to this receptor: Across several donors, 4.5% to 6.5% of naive CD4, approximately 3.6% of naive CD8, about 2% of memory CD4, and 0.3% to 0.45% of memory CD8 clonotypes were shared. Sampling was restricted to blood, and TCR repertoires in tissues likely differ from the TCR repertoires found in blood. Pairwise subsampling indicated that sequencing depth was expected to affect the degree of clonotype sharing among donors. Naive subsets generally had larger estimated clonotype richness than memory subsets did. The genetic and exposure-history diversity represented was limited by the small number of donors. Higher generation probabilities were observed for clonotypes shared by all four sorted-subset donors than for non-shared clonotypes. Incomplete sequencing was indicated by rarefaction of sorted-subset datasets, despite the large sequencing depth.

For the CD8 naive samples, CD45RO-negative cells were positively selected for CCR7, yielding a CD45RA+CCR7+ population from which TemRA cells were excluded. The donors were healthy, HIV-negative adults with no recently reported acute infections or vaccinations. All donors were Caucasian adults living in Nashville, Tennessee, USA. Blood was obtained by leukapheresis, after which PBMCs were separated by Ficoll-Histopaque density gradient centrifugation and cryopreserved in liquid nitrogen vapor phase. Analytical flow cytometry was used to check the purity and quantity of each magnetically sorted T cell population. Genomic DNA was isolated from every sorted fraction and measured by UV absorbance on a Nanodrop 2000c.

The chain was built from TRBV14 and TRBJ2-7; TRBD1 might be the D gene, on 6 matching bases. The TCR comes from a man aged 25-40 years in good health. Material for sequencing was naive CD8+ T cells sorted from blood. The cell subset or site label, read with the paper, signifies: CD45RA+CCR7+. CDR3 protein: CASSQEALGATQYF. The DNA sequence reads TGTGCCAGCAGCCAAGAGGCCTTGGGGGCTACTCAGTACTTC.